The subject of this entry is one T cell receptor (beta chain). The PCR employed 60 Vbeta primers together with 13 Jbeta primers. Sequencing was performed with immunoSEQ multiplex PCR; in TCRdb, only in-frame clones are kept and a portion is missing. This table has 150,000 to 200,000 clones, roughly 87% appearing once. This record belongs to a study of cytomegalovirus exposure and HLA in healthy donors. Trimming removed 5 bases at V and 0 bases at J, with 8 bases between. CDR3 length: 14 amino acids. Germline CDR1 is SGHAT and CDR2 is FQNNGV. The clonotype originates from a girl under two years old in good health and CMV-seronegative. The chain couples TRBV11-2 to TRBJ2-1; D is unresolved. The specimen sequenced was PBMCs. CDR3 residues: CASSPTSSYNEQFF. In DNA form, the CDR3 reads TGTGCCAGCAGCCCAACCAGCTCCTACAATGAGCAGTTCTTC.